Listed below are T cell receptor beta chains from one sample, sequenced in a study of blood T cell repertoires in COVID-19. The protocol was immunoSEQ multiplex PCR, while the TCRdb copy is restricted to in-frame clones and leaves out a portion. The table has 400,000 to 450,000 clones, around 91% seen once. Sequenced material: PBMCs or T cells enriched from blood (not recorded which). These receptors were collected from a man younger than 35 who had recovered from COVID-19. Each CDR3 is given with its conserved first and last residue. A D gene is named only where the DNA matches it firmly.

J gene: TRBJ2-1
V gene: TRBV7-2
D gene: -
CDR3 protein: CASSLWATSEQFF
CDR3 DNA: TGTGCCAGCAGCTTGTGGGCCACGTCGGAGCAGTTCTTC

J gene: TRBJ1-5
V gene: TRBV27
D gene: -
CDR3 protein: CASSPTRGPQHF
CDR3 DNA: TGTGCCAGCAGTCCGACCCGAGGACCCCAGCATTTT

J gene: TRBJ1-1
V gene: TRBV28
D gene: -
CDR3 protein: CASSTSGGGKTEAFF
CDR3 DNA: TGTGCCAGCAGTACCTCCGGGGGAGGGAAGACTGAAGCTTTCTTT

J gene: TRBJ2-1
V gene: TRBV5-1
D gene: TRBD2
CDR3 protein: CASSLVSGRILPYNEQFF
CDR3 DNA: TGCGCCAGCAGCTTGGTTAGCGGGAGGATCTTACCGTACAATGAGCAGTTCTTC

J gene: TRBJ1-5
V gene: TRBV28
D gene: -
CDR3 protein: CASSSSVRVHQPQHF
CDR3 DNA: TGTGCCAGCAGTTCCAGTGTTCGGGTGCATCAGCCCCAGCATTTT

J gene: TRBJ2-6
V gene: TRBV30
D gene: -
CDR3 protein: CAWSTTGSSGANVLTF
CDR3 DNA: TGTGCCTGGAGTACGACGGGAAGCTCTGGGGCCAACGTCCTGACTTTC

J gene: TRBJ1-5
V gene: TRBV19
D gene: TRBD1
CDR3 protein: CASSPGQGFNQPQHF
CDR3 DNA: TGTGCCAGTAGTCCGGGACAGGGGTTCAATCAGCCCCAGCATTTT

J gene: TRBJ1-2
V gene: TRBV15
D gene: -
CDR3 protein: CATSRIPSEFANYGYTF
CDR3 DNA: TGTGCCACCAGCCGCATCCCATCGGAGTTTGCTAACTATGGCTACACCTTC

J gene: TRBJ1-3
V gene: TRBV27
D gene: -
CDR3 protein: CASSLTTASSGNTIYF
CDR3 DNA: TGTGCCAGCAGTTTAACGACAGCCAGCTCTGGAAACACCATATATTTT

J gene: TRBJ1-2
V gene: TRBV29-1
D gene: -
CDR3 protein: CSVEGGQIYGYTF
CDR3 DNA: TGCAGCGTTGAAGGGGGCCAGATCTATGGCTACACCTTC